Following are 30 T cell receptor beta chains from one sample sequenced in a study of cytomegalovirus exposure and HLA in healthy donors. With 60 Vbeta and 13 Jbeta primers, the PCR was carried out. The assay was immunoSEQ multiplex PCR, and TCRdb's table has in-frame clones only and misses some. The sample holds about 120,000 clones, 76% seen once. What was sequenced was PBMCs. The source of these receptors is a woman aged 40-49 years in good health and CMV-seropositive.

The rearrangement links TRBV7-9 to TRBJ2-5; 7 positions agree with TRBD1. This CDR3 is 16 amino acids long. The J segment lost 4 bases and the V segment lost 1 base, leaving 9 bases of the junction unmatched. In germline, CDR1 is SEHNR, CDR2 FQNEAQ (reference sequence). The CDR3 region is CASSLGAPGGSETQYF. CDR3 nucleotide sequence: TGTGCCAGCAGCTTAGGGGCGCCAGGGGGTTCAGAGACCCAGTACTTC.

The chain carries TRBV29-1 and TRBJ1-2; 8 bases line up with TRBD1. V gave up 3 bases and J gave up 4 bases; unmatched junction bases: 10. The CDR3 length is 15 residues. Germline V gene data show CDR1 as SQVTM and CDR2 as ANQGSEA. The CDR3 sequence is CSVDKAGTGFYGYTF. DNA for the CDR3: TGCAGCGTTGACAAGGCCGGGACAGGATTCTATGGCTACACCTTC.

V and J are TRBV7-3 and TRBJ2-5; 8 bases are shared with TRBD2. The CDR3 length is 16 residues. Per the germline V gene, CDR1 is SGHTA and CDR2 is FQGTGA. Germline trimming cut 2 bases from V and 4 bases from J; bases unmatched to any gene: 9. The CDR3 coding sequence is TGTGCCAGCAGCTTATCCGGGCGGGGGGATGGAGAGACCCAGTACTTC. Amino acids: CASSLSGRGDGETQYF. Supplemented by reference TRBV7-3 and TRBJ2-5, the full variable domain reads GAGVSQTPSNKVTEKGKYVELRCDPISGHTALYWYRQSLGQGPEFLIYFQGTGAADDSGLPNDRFFAVRPEGSVSTLKIQRTERGDSAVYLCASSLSGRGDGETQYFGPGTRLLVL.

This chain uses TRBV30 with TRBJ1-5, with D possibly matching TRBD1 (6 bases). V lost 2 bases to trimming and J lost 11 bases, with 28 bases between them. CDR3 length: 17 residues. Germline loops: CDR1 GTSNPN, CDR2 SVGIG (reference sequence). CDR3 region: CAWSTHLRGPEGEAQHF. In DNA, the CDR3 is TGTGCCTGGAGTACCCACTTGCGGGGGCCCGAGGGGGAGGCCCAGCATTTT.

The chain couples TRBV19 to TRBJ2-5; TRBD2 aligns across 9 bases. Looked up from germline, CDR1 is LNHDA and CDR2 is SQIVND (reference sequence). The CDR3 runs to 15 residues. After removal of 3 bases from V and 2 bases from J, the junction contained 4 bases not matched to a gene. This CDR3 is CASSIGTSRQETQYF. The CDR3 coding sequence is TGTGCCAGTAGTATCGGGACTAGCCGGCAAGAGACCCAGTACTTC. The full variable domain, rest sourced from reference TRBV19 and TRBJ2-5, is DGGITQSPKYLFRKEGQNVTLSCEQNLNHDAMYWYRQDPGQGLRLIYYSQIVNDFQKGDIAEGYSVSREKKESFPLTVTSAQKNPTAFYLCASSIGTSRQETQYFGPGTRLLVL.

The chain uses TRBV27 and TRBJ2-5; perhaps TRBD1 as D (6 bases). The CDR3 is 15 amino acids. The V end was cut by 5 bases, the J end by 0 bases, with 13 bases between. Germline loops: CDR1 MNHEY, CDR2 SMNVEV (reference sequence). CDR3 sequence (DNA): TGTGCCAGCAGTGAAAGAACAGGGAACCAAGAGACCCAGTACTTC. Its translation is CASSERTGNQETQYF.

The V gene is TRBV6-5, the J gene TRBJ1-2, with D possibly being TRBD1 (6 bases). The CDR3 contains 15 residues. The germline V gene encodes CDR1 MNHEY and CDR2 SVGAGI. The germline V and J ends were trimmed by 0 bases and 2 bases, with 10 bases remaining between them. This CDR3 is CASSYSWTANYGYTF. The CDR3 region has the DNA TGTGCCAGCAGTTACTCCTGGACAGCGAACTATGGCTACACCTTC.

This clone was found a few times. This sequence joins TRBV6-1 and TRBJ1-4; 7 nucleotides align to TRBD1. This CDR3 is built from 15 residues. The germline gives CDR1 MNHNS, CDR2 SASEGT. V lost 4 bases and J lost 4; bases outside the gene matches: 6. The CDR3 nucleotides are TGTGCCAGCAGTGCTCAAGGGGGCCTTAATGAAAAACTGTTTTTT. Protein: CASSAQGGLNEKLFF.

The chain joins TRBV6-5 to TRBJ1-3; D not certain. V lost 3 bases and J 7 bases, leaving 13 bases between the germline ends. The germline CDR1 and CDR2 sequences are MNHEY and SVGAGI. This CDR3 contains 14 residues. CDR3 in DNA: TGTGCCAGCAGTTATGGGCAGCGGTTGAACACCATATATTTT. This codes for CASSYGQRLNTIYF.

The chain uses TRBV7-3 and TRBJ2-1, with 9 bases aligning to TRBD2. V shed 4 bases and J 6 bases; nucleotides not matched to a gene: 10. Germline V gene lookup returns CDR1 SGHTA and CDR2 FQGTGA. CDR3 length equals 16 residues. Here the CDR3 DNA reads TGTGCCAGCAGCTCGAGTGGGCGGGGGGGCCGCAATGAGCAGTTCTTC. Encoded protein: CASSSSGRGGRNEQFF.

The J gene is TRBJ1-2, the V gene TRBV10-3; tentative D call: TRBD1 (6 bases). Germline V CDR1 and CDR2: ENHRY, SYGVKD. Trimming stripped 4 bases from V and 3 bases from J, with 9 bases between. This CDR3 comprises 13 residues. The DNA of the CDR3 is TGTGCCATCAGTGGGACAGTTGACTATGGCTACACCTTC. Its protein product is CAISGTVDYGYTF.

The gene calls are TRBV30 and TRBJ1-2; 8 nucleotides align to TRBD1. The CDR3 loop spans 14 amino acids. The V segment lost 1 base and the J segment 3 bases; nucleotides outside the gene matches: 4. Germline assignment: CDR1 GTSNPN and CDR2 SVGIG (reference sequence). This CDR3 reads CAWSGPGGDYGYTF. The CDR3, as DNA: TGTGCCTGGAGTGGTCCAGGGGGCGACTATGGCTACACCTTC.

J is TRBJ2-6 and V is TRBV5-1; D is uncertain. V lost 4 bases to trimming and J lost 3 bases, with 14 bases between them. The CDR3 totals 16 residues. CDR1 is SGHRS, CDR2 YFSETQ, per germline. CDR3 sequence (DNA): TGCGCCAGCAGCCCCGGCGGCGTAAATGGGGCCAACGTCCTGACTTTC. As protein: CASSPGGVNGANVLTF.

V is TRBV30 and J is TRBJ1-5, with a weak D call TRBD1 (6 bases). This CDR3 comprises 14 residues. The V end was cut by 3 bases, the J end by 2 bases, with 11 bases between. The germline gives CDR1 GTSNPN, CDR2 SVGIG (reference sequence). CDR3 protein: CAWRARTGNQPQHF. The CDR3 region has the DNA TGTGCCTGGAGGGCTAGGACAGGCAATCAGCCCCAGCATTTT.

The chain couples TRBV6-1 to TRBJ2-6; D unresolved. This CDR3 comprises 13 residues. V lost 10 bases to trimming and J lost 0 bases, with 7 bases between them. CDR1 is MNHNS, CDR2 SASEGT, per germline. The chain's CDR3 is CATHFSGANVLTF. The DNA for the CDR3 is TGTGCCACCCATTTCTCTGGGGCCAACGTCCTGACTTTC.

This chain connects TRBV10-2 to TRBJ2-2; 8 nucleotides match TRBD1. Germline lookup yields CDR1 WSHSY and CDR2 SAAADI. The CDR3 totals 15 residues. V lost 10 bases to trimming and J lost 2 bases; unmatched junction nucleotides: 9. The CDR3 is CATDPGQGNTGELFF. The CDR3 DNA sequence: TGCGCCACCGACCCTGGACAGGGAAACACCGGGGAGCTGTTTTTT.

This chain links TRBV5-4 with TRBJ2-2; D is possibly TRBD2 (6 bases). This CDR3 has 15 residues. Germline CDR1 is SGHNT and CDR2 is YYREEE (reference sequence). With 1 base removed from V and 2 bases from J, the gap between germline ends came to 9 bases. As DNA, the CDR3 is TGTGCCAGCAGCTTGAGTAGCGGAAACACCGGGGAGCTGTTTTTT. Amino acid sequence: CASSLSSGNTGELFF.

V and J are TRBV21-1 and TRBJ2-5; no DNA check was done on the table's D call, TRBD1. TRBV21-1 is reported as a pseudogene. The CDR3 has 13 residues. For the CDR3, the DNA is TGTGCCAGCAGCAGAACAGGGTTGGAGACCCAGTACTTC. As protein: CASSRTGLETQYF.

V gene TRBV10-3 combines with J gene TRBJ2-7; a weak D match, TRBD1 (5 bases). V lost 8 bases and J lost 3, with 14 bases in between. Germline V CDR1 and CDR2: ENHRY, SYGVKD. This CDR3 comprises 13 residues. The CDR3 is CAIRIGDSYEQYF. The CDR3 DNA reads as TGTGCCATCCGCATTGGAGACAGCTACGAGCAGTACTTC.

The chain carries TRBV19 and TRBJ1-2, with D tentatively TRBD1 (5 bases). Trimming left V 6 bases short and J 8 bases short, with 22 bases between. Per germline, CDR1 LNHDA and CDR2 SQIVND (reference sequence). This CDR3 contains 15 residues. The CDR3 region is CASSPGQGFPRGYTF. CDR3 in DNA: TGTGCCAGTAGCCCCGGGCAGGGCTTCCCGCGGGGCTACACCTTC.

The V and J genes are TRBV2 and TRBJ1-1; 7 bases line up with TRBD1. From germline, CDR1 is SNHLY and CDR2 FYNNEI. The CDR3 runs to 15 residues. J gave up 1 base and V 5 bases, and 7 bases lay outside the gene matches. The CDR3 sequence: CASSLYDRANTEAFF. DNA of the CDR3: TGTGCCAGCAGTTTATATGACAGGGCGAACACTGAAGCTTTCTTT. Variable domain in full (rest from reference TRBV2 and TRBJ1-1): EPEVTQTPSHQVTQMGQEVILRCVPISNHLYFYWYRQILGQKVEFLVSFYNNEISEKSEIFDDQFSVERPDGSNFTLKIRSTKLEDSAMYFCASSLYDRANTEAFFGQGTRLTVV.

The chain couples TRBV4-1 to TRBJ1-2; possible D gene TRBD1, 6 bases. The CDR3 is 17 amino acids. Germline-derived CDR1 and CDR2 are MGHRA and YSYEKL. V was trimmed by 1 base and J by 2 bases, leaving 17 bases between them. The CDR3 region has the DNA TGCGCCAGCAGCCAAGTGGGGGACGGACAGCTAAACTATGGCTACACCTTC. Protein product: CASSQVGDGQLNYGYTF.

The CDR3 loop is CASSPPGVQETQYF. The CDR3 DNA follows: TGTGCCAGCAGCCCCCCCGGGGTCCAAGAGACCCAGTACTTC. This chain links TRBV7-9 with TRBJ2-5; D is perhaps TRBD2 (5 bases). This CDR3 is built from 14 residues. The germline CDR1 and CDR2 sequences are SEHNR and FQNEAQ (reference sequence). With 5 bases removed from V and 1 base from J, the gap between germline ends came to 11 bases.

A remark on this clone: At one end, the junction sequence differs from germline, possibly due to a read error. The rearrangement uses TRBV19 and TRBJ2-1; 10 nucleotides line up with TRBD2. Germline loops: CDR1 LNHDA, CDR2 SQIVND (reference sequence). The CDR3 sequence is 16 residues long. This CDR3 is CASRIAGGGSYNEQFF. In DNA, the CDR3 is TGTGCCAGTAGAATAGCGGGGGGTGGATCCTACAATGAGCAGTTCTTC.

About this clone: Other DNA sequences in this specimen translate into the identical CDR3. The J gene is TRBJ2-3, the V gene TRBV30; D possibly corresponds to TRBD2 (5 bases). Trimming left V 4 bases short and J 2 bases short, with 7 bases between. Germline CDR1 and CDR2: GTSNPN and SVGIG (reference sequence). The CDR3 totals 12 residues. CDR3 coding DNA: TGTGCCTGGACGAGGGTCACAGATACGCAGTATTTT. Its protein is CAWTRVTDTQYF.

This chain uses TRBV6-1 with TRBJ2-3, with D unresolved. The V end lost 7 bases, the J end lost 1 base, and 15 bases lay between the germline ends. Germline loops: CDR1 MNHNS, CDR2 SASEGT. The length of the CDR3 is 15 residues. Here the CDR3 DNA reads TGTGCCAGCACCCGGGTGGCATATGGCACAGATACGCAGTATTTT. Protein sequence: CASTRVAYGTDTQYF.

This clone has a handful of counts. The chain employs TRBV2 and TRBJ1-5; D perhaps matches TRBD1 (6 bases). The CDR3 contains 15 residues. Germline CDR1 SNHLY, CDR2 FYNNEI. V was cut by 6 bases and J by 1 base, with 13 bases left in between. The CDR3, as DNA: TGTGCCAGCAGGGATACAGGGTTCAGCAATCAGCCCCAGCATTTT. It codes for CASRDTGFSNQPQHF.

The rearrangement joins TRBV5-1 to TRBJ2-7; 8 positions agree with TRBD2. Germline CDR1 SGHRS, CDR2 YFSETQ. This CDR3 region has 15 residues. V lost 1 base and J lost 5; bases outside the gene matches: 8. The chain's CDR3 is CASSLWGGGSDEQYF. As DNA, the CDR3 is TGCGCCAGCAGCTTGTGGGGCGGGGGGAGCGACGAGCAGTACTTC.

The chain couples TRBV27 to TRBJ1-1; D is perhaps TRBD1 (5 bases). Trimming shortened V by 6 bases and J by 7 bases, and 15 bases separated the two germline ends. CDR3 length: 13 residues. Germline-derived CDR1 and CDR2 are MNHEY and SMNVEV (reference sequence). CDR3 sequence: CASSTTTAHEAFF. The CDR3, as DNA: TGTGCCAGCAGCACGACGACAGCTCATGAAGCTTTCTTT.

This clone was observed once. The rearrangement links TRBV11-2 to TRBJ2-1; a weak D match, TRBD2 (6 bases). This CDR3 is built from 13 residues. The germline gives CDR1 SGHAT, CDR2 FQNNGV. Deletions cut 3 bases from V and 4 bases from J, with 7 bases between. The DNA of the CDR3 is TGTGCCAGCAGCTTTCGGGAGTACAATGAGCAGTTCTTC. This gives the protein CASSFREYNEQFF.